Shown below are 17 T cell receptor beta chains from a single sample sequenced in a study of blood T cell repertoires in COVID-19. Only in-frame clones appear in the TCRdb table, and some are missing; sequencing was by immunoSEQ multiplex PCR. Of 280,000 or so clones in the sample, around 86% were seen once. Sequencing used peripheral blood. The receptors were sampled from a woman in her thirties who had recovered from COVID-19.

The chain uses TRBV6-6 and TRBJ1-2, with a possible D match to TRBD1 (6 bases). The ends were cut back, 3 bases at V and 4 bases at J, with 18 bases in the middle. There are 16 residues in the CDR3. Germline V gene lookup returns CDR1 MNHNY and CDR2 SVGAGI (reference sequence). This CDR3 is CASSYYRRGRTYGYTF. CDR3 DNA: TGTGCCAGCAGTTATTACCGCAGGGGCCGAACCTATGGCTACACCTTC.

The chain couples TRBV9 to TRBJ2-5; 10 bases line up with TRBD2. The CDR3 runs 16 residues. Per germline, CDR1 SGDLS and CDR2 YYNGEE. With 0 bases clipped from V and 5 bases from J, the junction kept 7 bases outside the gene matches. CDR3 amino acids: CASSVGGAGGPETQYF. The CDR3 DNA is TGTGCCAGCAGCGTAGGGGGAGCGGGGGGGCCCGAGACCCAGTACTTC.

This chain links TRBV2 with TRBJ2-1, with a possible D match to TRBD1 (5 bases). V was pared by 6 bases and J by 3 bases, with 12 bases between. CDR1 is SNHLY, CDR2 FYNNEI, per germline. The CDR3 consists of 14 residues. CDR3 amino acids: CASSLNRGYNEQFF. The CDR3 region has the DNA TGTGCCAGCAGCCTAAATAGGGGCTACAATGAGCAGTTCTTC.

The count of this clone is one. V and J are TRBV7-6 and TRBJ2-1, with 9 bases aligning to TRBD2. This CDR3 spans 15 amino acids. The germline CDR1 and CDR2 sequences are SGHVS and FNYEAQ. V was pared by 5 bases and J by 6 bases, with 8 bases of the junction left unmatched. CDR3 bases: TGTGCCAGCAGCCTTGAGGGACTAGCCACCAATGAGCAGTTCTTC. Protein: CASSLEGLATNEQFF.

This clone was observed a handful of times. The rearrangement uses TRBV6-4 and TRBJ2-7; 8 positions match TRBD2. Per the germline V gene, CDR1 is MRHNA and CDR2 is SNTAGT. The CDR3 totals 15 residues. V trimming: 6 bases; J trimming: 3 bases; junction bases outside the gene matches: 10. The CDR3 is CASREEAGANYEQYF. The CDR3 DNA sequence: TGTGCCAGCAGAGAGGAAGCGGGAGCGAACTACGAGCAGTACTTC.

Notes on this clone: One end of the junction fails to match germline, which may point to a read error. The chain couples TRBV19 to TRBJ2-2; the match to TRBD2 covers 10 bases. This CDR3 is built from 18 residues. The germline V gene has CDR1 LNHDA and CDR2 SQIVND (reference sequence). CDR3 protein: CASRDGLAGDANTGEPFF. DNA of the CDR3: TGTGCCAGTAGAGACGGGCTAGCGGGGGACGCGAACACCGGGGAGCCGTTTTTT.

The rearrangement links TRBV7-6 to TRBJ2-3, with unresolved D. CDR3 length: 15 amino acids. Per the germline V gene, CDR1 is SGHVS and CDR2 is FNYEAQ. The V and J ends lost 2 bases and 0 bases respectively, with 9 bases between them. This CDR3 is CASSLRLASTDTQYF. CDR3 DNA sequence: TGTGCCAGCAGCTTAAGACTCGCTAGCACAGATACGCAGTATTTT.

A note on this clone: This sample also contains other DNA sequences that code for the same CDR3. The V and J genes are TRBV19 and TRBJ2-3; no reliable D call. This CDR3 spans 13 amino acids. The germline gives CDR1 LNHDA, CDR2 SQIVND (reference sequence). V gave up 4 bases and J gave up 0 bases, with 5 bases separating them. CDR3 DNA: TGTGCCAGTAGTACAACTAGCACAGATACGCAGTATTTT. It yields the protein CASSTTSTDTQYF.

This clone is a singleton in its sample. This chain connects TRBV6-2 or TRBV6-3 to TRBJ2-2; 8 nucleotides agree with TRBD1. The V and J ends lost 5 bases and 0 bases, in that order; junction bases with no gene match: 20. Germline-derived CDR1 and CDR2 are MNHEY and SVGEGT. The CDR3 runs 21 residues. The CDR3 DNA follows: TGTGCCAGCAGTCGGGACCGGATGACAGGGGCGGAACGACCGAACACCGGGGAGCTGTTTTTT. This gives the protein CASSRDRMTGAERPNTGELFF.

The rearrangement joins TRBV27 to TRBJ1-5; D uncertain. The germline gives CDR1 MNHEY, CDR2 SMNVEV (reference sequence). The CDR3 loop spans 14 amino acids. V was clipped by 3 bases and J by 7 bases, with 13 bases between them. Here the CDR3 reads CASSFSGDGQPQHF. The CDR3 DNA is TGTGCCAGCAGTTTTTCCGGGGATGGGCAGCCCCAGCATTTT.

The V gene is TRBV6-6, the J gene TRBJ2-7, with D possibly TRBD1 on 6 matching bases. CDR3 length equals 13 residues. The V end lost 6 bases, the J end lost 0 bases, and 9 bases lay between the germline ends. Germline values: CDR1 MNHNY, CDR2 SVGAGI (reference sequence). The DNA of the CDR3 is TGTGCCAGCAGAGGACAGCGCTCCTACGAGCAGTACTTC. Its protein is CASRGQRSYEQYF.

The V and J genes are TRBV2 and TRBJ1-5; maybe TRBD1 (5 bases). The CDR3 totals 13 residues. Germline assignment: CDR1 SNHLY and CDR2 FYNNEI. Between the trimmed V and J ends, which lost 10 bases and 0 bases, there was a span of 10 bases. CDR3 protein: CATSGDSNQPQHF. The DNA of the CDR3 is TGTGCCACCTCGGGGGATAGCAATCAGCCCCAGCATTTT.

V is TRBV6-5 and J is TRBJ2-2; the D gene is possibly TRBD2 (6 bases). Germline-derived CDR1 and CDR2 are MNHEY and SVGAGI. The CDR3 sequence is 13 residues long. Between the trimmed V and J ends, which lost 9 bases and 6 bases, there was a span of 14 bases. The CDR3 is CARPSETSGELFF. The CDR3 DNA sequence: TGTGCCAGACCTAGCGAAACCTCCGGGGAGCTGTTTTTT.

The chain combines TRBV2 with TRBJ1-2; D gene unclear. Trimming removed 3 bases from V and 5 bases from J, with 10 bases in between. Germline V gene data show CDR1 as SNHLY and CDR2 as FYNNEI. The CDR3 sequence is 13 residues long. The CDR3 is CASSELTGYGYTF. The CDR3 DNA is TGTGCCAGCAGTGAGCTTACGGGGTATGGCTACACCTTC.

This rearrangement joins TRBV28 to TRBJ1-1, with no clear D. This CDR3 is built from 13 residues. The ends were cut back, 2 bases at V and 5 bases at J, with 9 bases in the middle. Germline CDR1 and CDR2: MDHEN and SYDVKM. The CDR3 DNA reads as TGTGCCAGCAGTTTACCGGGTATAACTGAAGCTTTCTTT. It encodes CASSLPGITEAFF.

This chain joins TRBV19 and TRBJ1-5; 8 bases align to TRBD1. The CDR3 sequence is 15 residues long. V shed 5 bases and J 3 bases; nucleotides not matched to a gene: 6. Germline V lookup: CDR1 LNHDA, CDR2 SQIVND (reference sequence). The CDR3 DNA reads TGTGCCAGTAGTTCGGGACAGGCATACAATCAGCCCCAGCATTTT. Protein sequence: CASSSGQAYNQPQHF.

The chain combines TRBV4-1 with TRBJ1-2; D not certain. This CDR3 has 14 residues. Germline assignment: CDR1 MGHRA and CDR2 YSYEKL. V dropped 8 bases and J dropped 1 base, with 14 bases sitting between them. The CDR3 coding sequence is TGCGCCAGCTCAACGACGGGTAGTAACTATGGCTACACCTTC. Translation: CASSTTGSNYGYTF.